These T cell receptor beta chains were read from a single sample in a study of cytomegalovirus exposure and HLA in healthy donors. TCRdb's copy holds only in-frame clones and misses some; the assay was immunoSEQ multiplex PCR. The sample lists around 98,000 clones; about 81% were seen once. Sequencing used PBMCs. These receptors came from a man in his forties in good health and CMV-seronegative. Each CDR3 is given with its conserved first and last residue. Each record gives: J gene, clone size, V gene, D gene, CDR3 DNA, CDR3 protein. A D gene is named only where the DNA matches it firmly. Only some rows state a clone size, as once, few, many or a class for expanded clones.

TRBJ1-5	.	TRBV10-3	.	TGTGCCATCAGGGGGGAGGTAGGCAATCAGCCCCAGCATTTT	CAIRGEVGNQPQHF
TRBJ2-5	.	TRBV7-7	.	TGTGCCAGCAGCCCCATGAGTGAGACCCAGTACTTC	CASSPMSETQYF
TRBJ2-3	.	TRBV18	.	TGTGCCAGCTCACAGCGGGGCACAGATACGCAGTATTTT	CASSQRGTDTQYF
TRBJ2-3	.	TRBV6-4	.	TGTGCCAGCAGTTCGGCAGGGAGCACAGATACGCAGTATTTT	CASSSAGSTDTQYF
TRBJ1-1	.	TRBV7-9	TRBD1	TGTGCCAGCAGCTCCGGGACAGGGGTGGTGTTGTTCTTT	CASSSGTGVVLFF
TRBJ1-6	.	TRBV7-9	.	TGTGCCAGCAGCTTAGGGGACAACCATTCACCCCTCCACTTT	CASSLGDNHSPLHF
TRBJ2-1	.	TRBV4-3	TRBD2	TGCGCCAGCAGCCACACTAGCGGGGGCAATGAGCAGTTCTTC	CASSHTSGGNEQFF
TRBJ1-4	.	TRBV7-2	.	TGTGCCAGCAGCTTAGTTGGGGGGAGCGGGGAAAAACTGTTTTTT	CASSLVGGSGEKLFF
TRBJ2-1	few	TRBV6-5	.	TGTGCCAGCAGTTACTCGGGCCCCAGGGACAATGAGCAGTTCTTC	CASSYSGPRDNEQFF
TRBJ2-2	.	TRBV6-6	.	TGTGCCAGCAGTCTGCGGGTGAACACCGGGGAGCTGTTTTTT	CASSLRVNTGELFF
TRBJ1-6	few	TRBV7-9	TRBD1	TGTTCCAGCAGTCACCCGGAGGGGGCGAGCTCCTATAATTCACCCCTCCACTTT	CSSSHPEGASSYNSPLHF
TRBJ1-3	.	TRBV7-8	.	TGTGCCAGCAGCTTAGTCGTCGGCAGGCTAACCTCTGGAAACACCATATATTTT	CASSLVVGRLTSGNTIYF
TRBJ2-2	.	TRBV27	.	TGTGCCAGCAGCAGCGAATTCTACACCGGGGAGCTGTTTTTT	CASSSEFYTGELFF
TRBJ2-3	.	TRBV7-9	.	TGTGCCAGCAGCTTAGAGGCGGGGCATACTTCGACAGATACGCAGTATTTT	CASSLEAGHTSTDTQYF
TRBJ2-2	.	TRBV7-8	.	TGTGCCAGCAGCTTAATCAGGGGGGCCGGGGAGCTGTTTTTT	CASSLIRGAGELFF
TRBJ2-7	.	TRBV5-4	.	TGTGCCAGCAGCTTGGGCGGTACTAACATCTACGAGCAGTACTTC	CASSLGGTNIYEQYF
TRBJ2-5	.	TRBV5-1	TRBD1	TGCGCCAGCAGCTTGCAGGGACAGGGTTCAGAGACCCAGTACTTC	CASSLQGQGSETQYF
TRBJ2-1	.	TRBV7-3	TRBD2	TGTGCCAGCAGCCGCAATAGCGGGGTCGATGAGCAGTTCTTC	CASSRNSGVDEQFF